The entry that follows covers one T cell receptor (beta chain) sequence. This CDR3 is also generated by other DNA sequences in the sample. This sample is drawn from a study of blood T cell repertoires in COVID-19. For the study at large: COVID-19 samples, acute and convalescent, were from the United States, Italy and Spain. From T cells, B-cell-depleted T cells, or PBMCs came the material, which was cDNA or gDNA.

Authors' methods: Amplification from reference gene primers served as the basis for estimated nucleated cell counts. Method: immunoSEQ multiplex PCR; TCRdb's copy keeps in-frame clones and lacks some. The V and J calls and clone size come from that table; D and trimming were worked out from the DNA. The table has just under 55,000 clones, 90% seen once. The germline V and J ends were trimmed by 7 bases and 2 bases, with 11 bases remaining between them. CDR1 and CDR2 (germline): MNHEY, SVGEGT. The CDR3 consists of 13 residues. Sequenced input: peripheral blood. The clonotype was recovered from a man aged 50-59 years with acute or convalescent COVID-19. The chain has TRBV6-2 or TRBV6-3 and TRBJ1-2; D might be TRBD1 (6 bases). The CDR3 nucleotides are TGTGCCAGCAACCCAACAGGGAACTATGGCTACACCTTC. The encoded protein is CASNPTGNYGYTF.